A single T cell receptor beta chain is shown here with its context. The unsorted PBMC sample used ten immunoSEQ deep assay plates. Sequencing was performed with immunoSEQ multiplex PCR; in TCRdb, only in-frame clones are kept and a portion is missing. The data show fewer than 500,000 clones, with around 79% seen just once and around 13% held by the top ten. Germline-derived CDR1 and CDR2 are SGHTA and FQGTGA. V dropped 5 bases and J dropped 4; count of bases not matched to a gene: 6. The CDR3 loop spans 14 amino acids. The sample is drawn from a study of shared clonotypes between healthy human individuals. All of the donors resided in Nashville, Tennessee, and each was a Caucasian adult.

This TCR derives from a woman aged 40 to 50 in good health. Some clones in this sample may be carry-over from other donors' samples. The chain combines TRBV7-3 with TRBJ2-3; 7 nucleotides match TRBD2. The sequenced sample was PBMCs. The CDR3 nucleotides read TGTGCCAGCAGCGCACTTGGGGGGGCAGATACGCAGTATTTT. Protein: CASSALGGADTQYF.